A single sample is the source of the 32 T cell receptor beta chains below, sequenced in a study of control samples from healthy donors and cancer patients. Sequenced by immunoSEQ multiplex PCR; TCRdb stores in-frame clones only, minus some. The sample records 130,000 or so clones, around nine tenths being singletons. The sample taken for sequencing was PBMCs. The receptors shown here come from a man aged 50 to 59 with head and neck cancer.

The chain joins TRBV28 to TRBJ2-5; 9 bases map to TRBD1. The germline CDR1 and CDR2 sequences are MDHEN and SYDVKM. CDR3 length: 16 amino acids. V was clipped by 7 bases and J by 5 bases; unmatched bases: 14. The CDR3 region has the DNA TGTGCCAGCACCCTGGGGTCGGGACAGGGAGTGGAGACCCAGTACTTC. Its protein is CASTLGSGQGVETQYF.

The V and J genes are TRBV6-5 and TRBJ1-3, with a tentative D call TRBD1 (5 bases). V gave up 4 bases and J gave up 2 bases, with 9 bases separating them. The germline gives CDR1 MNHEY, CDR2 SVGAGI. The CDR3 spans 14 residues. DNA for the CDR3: TGTGCCAGCAGTTTGGGGGGAGCTGGAAACACCATATATTTT. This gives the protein CASSLGGAGNTIYF.

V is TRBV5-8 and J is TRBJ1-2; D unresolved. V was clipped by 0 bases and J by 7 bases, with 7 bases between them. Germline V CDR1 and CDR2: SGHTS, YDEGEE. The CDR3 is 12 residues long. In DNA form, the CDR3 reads TGTGCCAGCAGCTTGGCAAGACGTGGCTACACCTTC. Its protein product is CASSLARRGYTF.

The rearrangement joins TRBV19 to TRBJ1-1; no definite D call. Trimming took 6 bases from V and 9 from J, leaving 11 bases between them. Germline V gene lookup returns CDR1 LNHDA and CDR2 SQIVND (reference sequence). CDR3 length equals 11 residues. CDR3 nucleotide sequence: TGTGCCAGTAGGTTGGACTATAAAGCTTTCTTT. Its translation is CASRLDYKAFF. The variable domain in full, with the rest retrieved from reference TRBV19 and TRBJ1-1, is DGGITQSPKYLFRKEGQNVTLSCEQNLNHDAMYWYRQDPGQGLRLIYYSQIVNDFQKGDIAEGYSVSREKKESFPLTVTSAQKNPTAFYLCASRLDYKAFFGQGTRLTVV.

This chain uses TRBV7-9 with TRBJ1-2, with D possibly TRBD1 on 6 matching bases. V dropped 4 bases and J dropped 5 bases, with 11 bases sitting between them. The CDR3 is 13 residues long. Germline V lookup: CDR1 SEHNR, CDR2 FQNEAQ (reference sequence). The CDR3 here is CASSYDQGYGYTF. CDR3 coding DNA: TGTGCCAGCAGCTACGACCAGGGGTATGGCTACACCTTC. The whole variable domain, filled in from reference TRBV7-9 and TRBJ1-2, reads DTGVSQNPRHKITKRGQNVTFRCDPISEHNRLYWYRQTLGQGPEFLTYFQNEAQLEKSRLLSDRFSAERPKGSFSTLEIQRTEQGDSAMYLCASSYDQGYGYTFGSGTRLTVV.

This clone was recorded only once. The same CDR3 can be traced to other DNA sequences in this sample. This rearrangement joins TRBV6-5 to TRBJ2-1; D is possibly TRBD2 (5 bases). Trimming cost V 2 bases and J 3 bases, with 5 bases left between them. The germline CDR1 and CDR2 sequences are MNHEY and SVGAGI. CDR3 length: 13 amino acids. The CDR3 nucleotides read TGTGCCAGCAGTTACGCGGGCTACAATGAGCAGTTCTTC. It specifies CASSYAGYNEQFF.

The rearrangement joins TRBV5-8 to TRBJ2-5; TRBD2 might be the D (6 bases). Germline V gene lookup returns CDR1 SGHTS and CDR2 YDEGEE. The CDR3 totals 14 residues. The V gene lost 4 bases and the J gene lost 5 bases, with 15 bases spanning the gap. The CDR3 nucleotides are TGTGCCAGCAGCCTGGGACTTTTGCGGGAGACCCAGTACTTC. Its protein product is CASSLGLLRETQYF.

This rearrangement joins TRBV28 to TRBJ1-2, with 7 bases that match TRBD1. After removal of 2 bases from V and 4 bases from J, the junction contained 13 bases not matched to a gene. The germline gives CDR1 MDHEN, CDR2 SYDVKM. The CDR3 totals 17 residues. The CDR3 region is CASSLTEHAGGGYGYTF. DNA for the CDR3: TGTGCCAGCAGTTTAACGGAGCACGCAGGGGGTGGCTATGGCTACACCTTC.

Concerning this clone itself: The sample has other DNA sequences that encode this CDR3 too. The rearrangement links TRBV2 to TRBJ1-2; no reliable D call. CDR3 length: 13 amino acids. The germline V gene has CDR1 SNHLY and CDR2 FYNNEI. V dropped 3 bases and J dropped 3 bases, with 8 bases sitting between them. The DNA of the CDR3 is TGTGCCAGCAGTGAGGGCCAGGACTATGGCTACACCTTC. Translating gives CASSEGQDYGYTF.

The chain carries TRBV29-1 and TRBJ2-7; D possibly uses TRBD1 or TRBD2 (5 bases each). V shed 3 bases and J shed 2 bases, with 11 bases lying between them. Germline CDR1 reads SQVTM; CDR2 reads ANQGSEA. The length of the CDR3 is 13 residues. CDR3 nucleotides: TGCAGCGTTGAGTCTGGGACCCCCTACGAGCAGTACTTC. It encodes CSVESGTPYEQYF.

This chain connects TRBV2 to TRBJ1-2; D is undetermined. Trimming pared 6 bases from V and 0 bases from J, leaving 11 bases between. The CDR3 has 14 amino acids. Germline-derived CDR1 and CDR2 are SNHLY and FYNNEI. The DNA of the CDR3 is TGTGCCAGCAGGATATCGGAAGCTAACTATGGCTACACCTTC. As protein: CASRISEANYGYTF.

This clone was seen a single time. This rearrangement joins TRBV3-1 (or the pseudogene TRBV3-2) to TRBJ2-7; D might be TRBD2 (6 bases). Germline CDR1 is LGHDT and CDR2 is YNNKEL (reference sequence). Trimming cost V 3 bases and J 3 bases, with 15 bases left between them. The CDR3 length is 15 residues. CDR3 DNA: TGTGCCAGCAGCCAGTGGGACTCTCCCCTCTACGAGCAGTACTTC. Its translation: CASSQWDSPLYEQYF.

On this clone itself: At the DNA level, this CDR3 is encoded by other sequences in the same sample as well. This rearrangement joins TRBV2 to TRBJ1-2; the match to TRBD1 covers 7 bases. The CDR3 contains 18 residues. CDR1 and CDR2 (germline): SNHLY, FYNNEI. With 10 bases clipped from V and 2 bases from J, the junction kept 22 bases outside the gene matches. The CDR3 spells CATKKRSDYGQANYGYTF. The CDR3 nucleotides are TGTGCCACCAAAAAAAGAAGCGACTATGGACAGGCAAACTATGGCTACACCTTC.

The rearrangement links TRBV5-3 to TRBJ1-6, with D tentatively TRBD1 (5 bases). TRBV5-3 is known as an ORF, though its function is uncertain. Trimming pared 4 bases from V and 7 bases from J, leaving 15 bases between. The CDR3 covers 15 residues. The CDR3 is CARSHRGGCNSPLHF. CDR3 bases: TGTGCCAGAAGCCACCGGGGGGGTTGCAATTCACCCCTCCACTTT.

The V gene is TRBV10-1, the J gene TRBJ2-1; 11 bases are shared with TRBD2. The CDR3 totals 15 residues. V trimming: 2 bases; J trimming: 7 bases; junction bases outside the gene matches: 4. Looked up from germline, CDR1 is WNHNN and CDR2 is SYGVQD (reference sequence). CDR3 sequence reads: CASSEVAGGGNEQFF. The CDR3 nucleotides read TGCGCCAGCAGTGAGGTAGCGGGAGGGGGGAATGAGCAGTTCTTC.

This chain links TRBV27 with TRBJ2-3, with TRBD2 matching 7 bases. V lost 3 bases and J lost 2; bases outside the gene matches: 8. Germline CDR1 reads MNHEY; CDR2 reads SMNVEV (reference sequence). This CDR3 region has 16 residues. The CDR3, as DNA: TGTGCCAGCAGTTTTCTGGGAGGGCTCCTCACAGATACGCAGTATTTT. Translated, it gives CASSFLGGLLTDTQYF.

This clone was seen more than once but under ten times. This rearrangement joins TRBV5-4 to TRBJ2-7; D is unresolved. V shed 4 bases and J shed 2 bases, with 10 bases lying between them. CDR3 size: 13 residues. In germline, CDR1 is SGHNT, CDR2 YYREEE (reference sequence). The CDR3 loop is CASSPGAAYEQYF. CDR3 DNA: TGTGCCAGCAGCCCCGGCGCTGCCTACGAGCAGTACTTC.

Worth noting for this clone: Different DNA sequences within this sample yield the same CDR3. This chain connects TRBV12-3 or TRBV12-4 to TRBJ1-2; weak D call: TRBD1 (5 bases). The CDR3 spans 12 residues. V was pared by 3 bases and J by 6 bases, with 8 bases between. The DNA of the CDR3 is TGTGCCAGCAGTTTGTCAGGGAATGGCTACACCTTC. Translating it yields CASSLSGNGYTF.

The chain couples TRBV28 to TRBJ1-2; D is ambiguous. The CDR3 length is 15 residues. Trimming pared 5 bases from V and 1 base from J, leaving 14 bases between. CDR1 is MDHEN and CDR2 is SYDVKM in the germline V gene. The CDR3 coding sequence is TGTGCCAGCAGTGGGATATTTCGGAATAACTATGGCTACACCTTC. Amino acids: CASSGIFRNNYGYTF.

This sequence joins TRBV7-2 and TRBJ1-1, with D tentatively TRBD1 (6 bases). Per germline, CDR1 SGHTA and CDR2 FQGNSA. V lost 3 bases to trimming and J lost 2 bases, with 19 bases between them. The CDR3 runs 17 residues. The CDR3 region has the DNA TGTGCCAGCAGCTTTGACATCGCCGCAGGGGCCAACACTGAAGCTTTCTTT. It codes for CASSFDIAAGANTEAFF. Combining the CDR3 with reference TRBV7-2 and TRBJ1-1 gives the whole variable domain GAGVSQSPSNKVTEKGKDVELRCDPISGHTALYWYRQSLGQGLEFLIYFQGNSAPDKSGLPSDRFSAERTGGSVSTLTIQRTQQEDSAVYLCASSFDIAAGANTEAFFGQGTRLTVV.

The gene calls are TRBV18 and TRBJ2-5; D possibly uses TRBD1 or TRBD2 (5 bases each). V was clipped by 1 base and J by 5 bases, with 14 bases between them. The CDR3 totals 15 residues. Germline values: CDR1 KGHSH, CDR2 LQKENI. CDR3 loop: CASSPLVGEVETQYF. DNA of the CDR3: TGTGCCAGCTCACCACTGGTGGGGGAAGTGGAGACCCAGTACTTC.

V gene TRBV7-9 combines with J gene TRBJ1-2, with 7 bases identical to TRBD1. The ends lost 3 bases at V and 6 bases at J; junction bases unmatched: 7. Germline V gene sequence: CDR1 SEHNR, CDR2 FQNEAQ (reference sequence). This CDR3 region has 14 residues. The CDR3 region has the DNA TGTGCCAGCAGCTTCATCGACAGGGCCCATGGCTACACCTTC. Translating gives CASSFIDRAHGYTF.

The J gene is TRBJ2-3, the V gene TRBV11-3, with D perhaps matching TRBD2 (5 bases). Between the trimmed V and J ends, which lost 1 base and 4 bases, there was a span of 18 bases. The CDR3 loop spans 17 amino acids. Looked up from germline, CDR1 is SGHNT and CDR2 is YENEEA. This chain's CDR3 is CASSLGERGLASDTQYF. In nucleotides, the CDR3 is TGTGCCAGCAGCTTAGGGGAAAGAGGACTCGCATCAGATACGCAGTATTTT.

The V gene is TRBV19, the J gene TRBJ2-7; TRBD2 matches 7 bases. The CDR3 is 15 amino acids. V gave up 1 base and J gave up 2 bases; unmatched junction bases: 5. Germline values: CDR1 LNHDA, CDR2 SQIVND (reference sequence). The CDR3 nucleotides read TGTGCCAGTAGTATAGGGCCAGGGAGGGCCTACGAGCAGTACTTC. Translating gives CASSIGPGRAYEQYF.

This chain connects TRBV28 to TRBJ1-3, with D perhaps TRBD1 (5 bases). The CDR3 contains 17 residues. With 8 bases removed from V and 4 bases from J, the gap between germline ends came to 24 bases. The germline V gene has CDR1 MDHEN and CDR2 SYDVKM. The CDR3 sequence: CASFPPSGEGRGNTIYF. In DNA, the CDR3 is TGTGCCAGCTTCCCTCCCTCCGGGGAGGGACGGGGAAACACCATATATTTT.

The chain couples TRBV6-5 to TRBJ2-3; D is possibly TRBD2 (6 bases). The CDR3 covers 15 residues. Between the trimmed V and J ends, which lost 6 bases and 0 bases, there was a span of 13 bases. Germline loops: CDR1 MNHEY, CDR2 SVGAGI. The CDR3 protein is CASRRDFASTDTQYF. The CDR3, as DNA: TGTGCCAGCAGAAGGGACTTCGCTAGCACAGATACGCAGTATTTT.

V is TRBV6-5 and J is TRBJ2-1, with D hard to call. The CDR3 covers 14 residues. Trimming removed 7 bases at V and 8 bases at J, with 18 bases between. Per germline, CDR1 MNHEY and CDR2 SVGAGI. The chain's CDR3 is CASTPGFGWDEQFF. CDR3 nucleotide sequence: TGTGCCAGCACTCCCGGCTTCGGGTGGGATGAGCAGTTCTTC.

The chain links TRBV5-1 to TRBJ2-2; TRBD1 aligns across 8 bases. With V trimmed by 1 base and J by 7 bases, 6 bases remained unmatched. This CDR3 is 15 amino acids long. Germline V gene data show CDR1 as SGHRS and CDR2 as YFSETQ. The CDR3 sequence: CASSLQGQGNGELFF. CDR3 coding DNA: TGCGCCAGCAGCTTGCAAGGACAGGGTAACGGGGAGCTGTTTTTT.

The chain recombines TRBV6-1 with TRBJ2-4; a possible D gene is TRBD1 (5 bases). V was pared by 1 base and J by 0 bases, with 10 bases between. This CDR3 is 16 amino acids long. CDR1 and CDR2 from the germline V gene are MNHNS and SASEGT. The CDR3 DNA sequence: TGTGCCAGCAGTGAAGTGCCAGGGCTAGCCAAAAACATTCAGTACTTC. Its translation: CASSEVPGLAKNIQYF.

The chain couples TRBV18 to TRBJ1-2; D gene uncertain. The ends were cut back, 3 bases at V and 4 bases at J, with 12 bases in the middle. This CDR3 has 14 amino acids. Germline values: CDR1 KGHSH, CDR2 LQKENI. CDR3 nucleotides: TGTGCCAGCTCACCTACCGACACGAGCTATGGCTACACCTTC. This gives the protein CASSPTDTSYGYTF.

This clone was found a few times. In DNA, the CDR3 is TGTGCCATCAGTGTCTCTTTTGATAGCGAGCAGTACTTC. Encoded protein: CAISVSFDSEQYF. The rearrangement links TRBV10-3 to TRBJ2-7; D ambiguous. CDR1 is ENHRY, CDR2 SYGVKD, per germline. CDR3 length equals 13 residues. V was clipped by 4 bases and J by 6 bases, with 13 bases between them.

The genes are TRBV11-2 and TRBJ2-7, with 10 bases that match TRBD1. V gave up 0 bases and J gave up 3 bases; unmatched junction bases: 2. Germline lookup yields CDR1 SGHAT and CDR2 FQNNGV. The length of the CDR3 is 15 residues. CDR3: CASSLDGTGDYEQYF. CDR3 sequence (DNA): TGTGCCAGCAGCTTAGACGGGACAGGGGACTACGAGCAGTACTTC.